The T cell receptor (beta chain) under discussion was sequenced for a study of Graves' ophthalmopathy and Graves' hyperthyroidism. Using RNA transcripts, the TCR beta CDR3 regions were amplified. An opening RT-PCR round employed HTBI primers and preceded a second-round multiplex PCR. TCRdb re-called the multiplex PCR reads with MiXCR, one entry per CDR3 protein. The sample yields approximately 1.2 million distinct CDR3 sequences, roughly 35% seen once. The table lists this clonotype with many counts. Source material: peripheral blood or thyroid tissue (not recorded which). The receptor comes from an adult man with Graves' hyperthyroidism.

This CDR3 reads CSAIPGQRPSLTLHF. CDR3 bases: TGCAGTGCTATTCCGGGACAGAGACCCTCTTTGACCCTCCACTTT. This sequence joins TRBV20-1 and TRBJ1-6; 7 nucleotides match TRBD1. This CDR3 has 15 amino acids. The V gene end was trimmed by 4 bases and the J gene end by 14 bases; junction bases not matched to a gene: 17. Germline V gene sequence: CDR1 DFQATT, CDR2 SNEGSKA (reference sequence).